This T cell receptor (beta chain) derives from a study of T cells in Graves' hyperthyroidism and ophthalmopathy. RNA transcripts served as the template for amplifying TCR beta CDR3 regions. With the HTBI primer set, the TCR CDR3 went through a first round of RT-PCR. A single record per CDR3 protein comes from TCRdb applying MiXCR to the multiplex PCR reads. The table includes a few hundred thousand distinct CDR3 sequences, about half detected once. This clonotype was recorded once. There are 15 residues in the CDR3. Trimming shortened V by 0 bases and J by 1 base, and 8 bases separated the two germline ends. Per germline, CDR1 SGHKS and CDR2 YYEKEE (reference sequence).

The sequencing sample was made of peripheral blood or thyroid tissue (not recorded which). V usage is TRBV5-5 and J usage is TRBJ1-5; D is undetermined. The clonotype comes from a woman aged 18-29 years with Graves' hyperthyroidism. CDR3 bases: TGTGCCAGCAGCTTGGATGGGATGAGCAATCAGCCCCAGCATTTT. Protein: CASSLDGMSNQPQHF.